A single sample gave rise to the 32 T cell receptor beta chains below, sequenced in a study of radiation and T cells in renal cell carcinoma. Clones were sequenced by immunoSEQ multiplex PCR, and TCRdb holds only the in-frame ones, with some missing. The table records about 77,000 clones, around 78% of them present only once. Time point meaning: blood 4 weeks post-SBRT, at nephrectomy. This sample's treatment: 15 Gy SBRT to primary tumor, nephrectomy 4 weeks later. The specimen comprised blood, sampled from a patient whose treatment included radiotherapy and nephrectomy. These receptors all come from a woman aged 55-69 years with renal cell carcinoma.

J is TRBJ1-6 and V is TRBV7-2, with D tentatively TRBD1 (6 bases). Trimming pared 6 bases from V and 0 bases from J, leaving 15 bases between. CDR1 is SGHTA, CDR2 FQGNSA, per germline. The CDR3 length is 17 residues. CDR3 nucleotide sequence: TGTGCCAGCAGTGCCGAACAGGGCTACTCCTATAATTCACCCCTCCACTTT. It encodes CASSAEQGYSYNSPLHF.

This rearrangement joins TRBV27 to TRBJ1-1; D is ambiguous. Trimming left V 8 bases short and J 8 bases short, with 18 bases between. The CDR3 covers 13 residues. CDR1 and CDR2 from the germline V gene are MNHEY and SMNVEV (reference sequence). The CDR3 sequence: CASQRRMAEEAFF. The CDR3 coding sequence is TGTGCCAGCCAACGGCGAATGGCGGAAGAAGCTTTCTTT.

The V call is TRBV7-2, the J call TRBJ2-6; D gene unclear. This CDR3 has 15 amino acids. Germline V gene sequence: CDR1 SGHTA, CDR2 FQGNSA. Trimming pared 5 bases from V and 2 bases from J, leaving 10 bases between. The CDR3 loop is CASSPGGAGANVLTF. The CDR3 nucleotides are TGTGCCAGCAGCCCAGGTGGGGCTGGGGCCAACGTCCTGACTTTC. Combining the CDR3 with reference TRBV7-2 and TRBJ2-6 gives the whole variable domain GAGVSQSPSNKVTEKGKDVELRCDPISGHTALYWYRQSLGQGLEFLIYFQGNSAPDKSGLPSDRFSAERTGGSVSTLTIQRTQQEDSAVYLCASSPGGAGANVLTFGAGSRLTVL.

The V gene is TRBV5-4, the J gene TRBJ2-3, with D unclear. Germline CDR1 reads SGHNT; CDR2 reads YYREEE (reference sequence). V was clipped by 2 bases and J by 5 bases, with 9 bases between them. The CDR3 length is 13 residues. CDR3 sequence (DNA): TGTGCCAGCAGCTTCGGCCCTGGAGATACGCAGTATTTT. Translating it yields CASSFGPGDTQYF. The full variable domain, completed using reference TRBV5-4 and TRBJ2-3, is ETGVTQSPTHLIKTRGQQVTLRCSSQSGHNTVSWYQQALGQGPQFIFQYYREEENGRGNFPPRFSGLQFPNYSSELNVNALELDDSALYLCASSFGPGDTQYFGPGTRLTVL.

V and J are TRBV2 and TRBJ2-4; D possibly corresponds to TRBD2 (5 bases). The V and J ends lost 4 bases and 1 base respectively, with 8 bases between them. Germline V lookup: CDR1 SNHLY, CDR2 FYNNEI. This CDR3 is built from 14 residues. The CDR3 region has the DNA TGTGCCAGCAGTGCCCGCGGGGCCAAAAACATTCAGTACTTC. This gives the protein CASSARGAKNIQYF.

This clone appeared once. V usage is TRBV6-1 and J usage is TRBJ1-4; 7 bases are a match to TRBD1. The CDR3 totals 17 residues. V gave up 2 bases and J gave up 7 bases; unmatched junction bases: 13. The germline V gene encodes CDR1 MNHNS and CDR2 SASEGT. DNA for the CDR3: TGTGCCAGCAGTGAAAAGTCCCGAGCAGGGGGTTTTGAAAAACTGTTTTTT. Translating gives CASSEKSRAGGFEKLFF.

This clone was seen a few times. Other DNA sequences in the same sample also yield this CDR3. CDR3: CASSRGFQVEAFF. Here the CDR3 DNA reads TGTGCCAGTAGTAGGGGGTTCCAGGTTGAAGCTTTCTTT. The chain recombines TRBV19 with TRBJ1-1, with D maybe TRBD1 (5 bases). This CDR3 spans 13 amino acids. Trimming removed 4 bases from V and 7 bases from J, with 13 bases in between. The germline V gene encodes CDR1 LNHDA and CDR2 SQIVND (reference sequence).

This clone was seen more than once but under ten times. The chain recombines TRBV7-2 with TRBJ2-1; possible D gene TRBD2, 8 bases. This CDR3 has 17 residues. Trimming shortened V by 4 bases and J by 2 bases, and 18 bases separated the two germline ends. Germline V gene lookup returns CDR1 SGHTA and CDR2 FQGNSA. The CDR3 nucleotides read TGTGCCAGCAGCTCGGGGGGGCACAGGGGTACCTACAATGAGCAGTTCTTC. Translation gives CASSSGGHRGTYNEQFF.

CDR3 in DNA: TGCGCCAGCAGCTTACAAGAGACCCAGTACTTC. The encoded protein is CASSLQETQYF. The J gene is TRBJ2-5, the V gene TRBV5-1, with unresolved D. The CDR3 loop spans 11 amino acids. The ends were cut back, 2 bases at V and 2 bases at J, with 1 base in the middle. Germline CDR1 and CDR2: SGHRS and YFSETQ.

About this clone: At one end the junction does not follow the germline gene, possibly because of a read error. The chain couples TRBV5-4 to TRBJ1-4, with a tentative D call TRBD1 (5 bases). Germline values: CDR1 SGHNT, CDR2 YYREEE (reference sequence). The length of the CDR3 is 16 residues. CDR3 amino acids: CASSLGQPRTDEKLFF. The CDR3 DNA reads as TGTGCCAGCAGCTTGGGACAGCCAAGAACTGATGAAAAACTGTTTTTT. The full variable domain, in which reference TRBV5-4 and TRBJ1-4 provide the parts outside the CDR3, is ETGVTQSPTHLIKTRGQQVTLRCSSQSGHNTVSWYQQALGQGPQFIFQYYREEENGRGNFPPRFSGLQFPNYSSELNVNALELDDSALYLCASSLGQPRTDEKLFFGSGTQLSVL.

This clone showed up just once. V is TRBV11-2 and J is TRBJ2-6; tentatively, D is TRBD1 (5 bases). Trimming took 5 bases from V and 0 from J, leaving 8 bases between them. Per the germline V gene, CDR1 is SGHAT and CDR2 is FQNNGV. This CDR3 region has 15 residues. CDR3 bases: TGTGCCAGCAGCCAGGGCGTCTCTGGGGCCAACGTCCTGACTTTC. Translated, it gives CASSQGVSGANVLTF.

The J gene is TRBJ2-5, the V gene TRBV28; D is ambiguous. The CDR3 extends over 14 amino acids. Germline lookup yields CDR1 MDHEN and CDR2 SYDVKM. The germline V and J ends were trimmed by 3 bases and 1 base, with 9 bases remaining between them. CDR3 nucleotide sequence: TGTGCCAGCAGTTTCCGACAAACCCAAGAGACCCAGTACTTC. Translated, it gives CASSFRQTQETQYF.

This clone was seen only a few times. V usage is TRBV7-9 and J usage is TRBJ1-5, with 10 bases matching TRBD1. V shed 5 bases and J 2 bases; nucleotides not matched to a gene: 6. This CDR3 has 16 residues. Germline lookup yields CDR1 SEHNR and CDR2 FQNEAQ (reference sequence). DNA for the CDR3: TGTGCCAGCAGCACGGGACAGGGGTCAGGCAATCAGCCCCAGCATTTT. This codes for CASSTGQGSGNQPQHF.

The chain links TRBV5-4 to TRBJ2-3; the match to TRBD1 covers 8 bases. The CDR3 runs to 15 residues. Germline CDR1 reads SGHNT; CDR2 reads YYREEE (reference sequence). Germline trimming cut 2 bases from V and 3 bases from J; bases unmatched to any gene: 5. The CDR3 spells CASSLGQGMTDTQYF. CDR3 nucleotides: TGTGCCAGCAGCTTAGGACAGGGCATGACAGATACGCAGTATTTT.

The chain uses TRBV5-4 and TRBJ2-6, with D maybe TRBD1 (6 bases). V was cut by 0 bases and J by 2 bases, with 6 bases left in between. The CDR3 totals 15 residues. CDR1 and CDR2 from the germline V gene are SGHNT and YYREEE (reference sequence). The CDR3 here is CASSLEGAGANVLTF. The CDR3 DNA reads as TGTGCCAGCAGCTTGGAGGGGGCTGGGGCCAACGTCCTGACTTTC. The full variable domain, rest sourced from reference TRBV5-4 and TRBJ2-6, is ETGVTQSPTHLIKTRGQQVTLRCSSQSGHNTVSWYQQALGQGPQFIFQYYREEENGRGNFPPRFSGLQFPNYSSELNVNALELDDSALYLCASSLEGAGANVLTFGAGSRLTVL.

The J gene is TRBJ1-2, the V gene TRBV10-3, with 7 bases fitting TRBD1. The germline V gene has CDR1 ENHRY and CDR2 SYGVKD. The J segment lost 6 bases and the V segment lost 2 bases, leaving 6 bases of the junction unmatched. The CDR3 is 14 amino acids. The CDR3 reads CAISEATGSNGYTF. As DNA, the CDR3 is TGTGCCATCAGTGAGGCGACAGGGAGTAATGGCTACACCTTC.

This clone showed up just once. The chain links TRBV11-2 to TRBJ2-5; 7 nucleotides line up with TRBD2. After removal of 0 bases from V and 2 bases from J, the junction contained 3 bases not matched to a gene. This CDR3 has 15 residues. The germline V gene has CDR1 SGHAT and CDR2 FQNNGV. CDR3 nucleotides: TGTGCCAGCAGCTTAGATGGGAGGGCGCAAGAGACCCAGTACTTC. Its translation: CASSLDGRAQETQYF.

This clone was detected only once. The V and J genes are TRBV18 and TRBJ1-5; 11 bases align to TRBD1. CDR3 length equals 16 residues. Germline values: CDR1 KGHSH, CDR2 LQKENI. The V gene end was trimmed by 3 bases and the J gene end by 6 bases; junction bases not matched to a gene: 7. CDR3 nucleotide sequence: TGTGCCAGCTCACCCCCCCGGACAGGGGGCGGTCAGCCCCAGCATTTT. Translated, it gives CASSPPRTGGGQPQHF.

The V and J genes are TRBV19 and TRBJ2-7; 10 bases are shared with TRBD1. The germline gives CDR1 LNHDA, CDR2 SQIVND (reference sequence). The CDR3 covers 15 residues. V lost 1 base to trimming and J lost 6 bases; unmatched junction nucleotides: 6. The CDR3 DNA reads TGTGCCAGTAGTATAGTCGGGGACAGGGGAACCGAGCAGTACTTC. Amino acids: CASSIVGDRGTEQYF. The variable domain in full, completed from reference TRBV19 and TRBJ2-7, reads DGGITQSPKYLFRKEGQNVTLSCEQNLNHDAMYWYRQDPGQGLRLIYYSQIVNDFQKGDIAEGYSVSREKKESFPLTVTSAQKNPTAFYLCASSIVGDRGTEQYFGPGTRLTVT.

Regarding this clone: Other DNA sequences of this sample code for an identical CDR3. The CDR3, as DNA: TGCGCCAGCAGCCCAGAGCCTACGGGGGGGAGCACTGAAGCTTTCTTT. It translates to CASSPEPTGGSTEAFF. This chain connects TRBV5-1 to TRBJ1-1; tentatively, D is TRBD1 (5 bases). CDR1 SGHRS and CDR2 YFSETQ come from the germline V gene. The V gene lost 4 bases and the J gene lost 4 bases, with 20 bases spanning the gap. The CDR3 is 16 residues long.

The chain couples TRBV28 to TRBJ1-6; D remains unclear. CDR3 length: 11 amino acids. Germline V gene data show CDR1 as MDHEN and CDR2 as SYDVKM. V was trimmed by 3 bases and J by 8 bases, leaving 2 bases between them. CDR3 DNA sequence: TGTGCCAGCAGTTTTGATTCACCCCTCCACTTT. This translates into CASSFDSPLHF.

The chain's CDR3 is CASSLGGVGTYEQYF. In DNA, the CDR3 is TGTGCCAGCAGCTTGGGTGGAGTAGGGACCTACGAGCAGTACTTC. The chain carries TRBV6-6 and TRBJ2-7; the D is unclear. This CDR3 has 15 amino acids. The V gene's germline CDR1 is MNHNY and CDR2 SVGAGI (reference sequence). V lost 6 bases and J 2 bases, leaving 17 bases between the germline ends.

The CDR3 is CASSQTGRNQPQHF. In DNA form, the CDR3 reads TGTGCCAGCAGCCAGACAGGGAGGAATCAGCCCCAGCATTTT. This sequence joins TRBV5-5 and TRBJ1-5; TRBD1 matches at 7 bases. Trimming at V came to 4 bases and at J to 4 bases, leaving 5 bases not matched to a gene. From germline, CDR1 is SGHKS and CDR2 YYEKEE (reference sequence). The CDR3 is 14 amino acids.

This clone was recorded a few times. J is TRBJ1-2 and V is TRBV4-2; 7 positions match TRBD1. CDR3 length: 13 residues. Looked up from germline, CDR1 is LGHNA and CDR2 is YNFKEQ. V lost 1 base and J lost 5; bases outside the gene matches: 1. The CDR3 loop reads CASSQAGGYGYTF. In DNA form, the CDR3 reads TGTGCCAGCAGCCAAGCAGGGGGATATGGCTACACCTTC.

The table lists this clone with a count of one. The rearrangement uses TRBV11-2 and TRBJ1-1; 11 nucleotides match TRBD1. The length of the CDR3 is 16 residues. The germline V gene has CDR1 SGHAT and CDR2 FQNNGV. The J segment lost 1 base and the V segment lost 4 bases, leaving 5 bases of the junction unmatched. This chain's CDR3 is CASSSWTGGANTEAFF. The CDR3 nucleotides are TGTGCCAGCAGCTCATGGACAGGGGGCGCGAACACTGAAGCTTTCTTT.

V is TRBV12-5 and J is TRBJ2-6; D is unresolved. There are 13 residues in the CDR3. V lost 6 bases, J lost 0 bases, and 3 bases lay in between. Germline V lookup: CDR1 LGHNT, CDR2 FRNRAP. CDR3 coding DNA: TGTGCTAGTGGCCCCTCTGGGGCCAACGTCCTGACTTTC. Protein product: CASGPSGANVLTF.

The CDR3 here is CASSIYHPTDEKLFF. CDR3 nucleotides: TGTGCCAGTAGTATTTATCACCCCACGGATGAAAAACTGTTTTTT. The rearrangement links TRBV19 to TRBJ1-4; D remains unclear. The CDR3 is 15 residues long. Trimming took off 3 bases at V and 6 bases at J, with 14 bases between the two ends. Germline-derived CDR1 and CDR2 are LNHDA and SQIVND (reference sequence).

V usage is TRBV5-1 and J usage is TRBJ2-2; 7 positions match TRBD1. This CDR3 spans 15 amino acids. Germline V gene data show CDR1 as SGHRS and CDR2 as YFSETQ. The V gene end was trimmed by 4 bases and the J gene end by 3 bases; junction bases not matched to a gene: 6. The CDR3 protein is CASSSGTADTGELFF. The CDR3 DNA sequence: TGCGCCAGCAGCAGTGGGACAGCGGACACCGGGGAGCTGTTTTTT.

The V call is TRBV19, the J call TRBJ1-5, with a tentative D call TRBD1 (6 bases). Trimming took 6 bases from V and 7 from J, leaving 13 bases between them. The CDR3 length is 13 residues. Looked up from germline, CDR1 is LNHDA and CDR2 is SQIVND (reference sequence). CDR3 protein: CASSPTGEQPQHF. CDR3 in DNA: TGTGCCAGTAGCCCGACAGGAGAACAGCCCCAGCATTTT.

The CDR3 here is CASSVKGMNTEAFF. CDR3 nucleotide sequence: TGTGCCAGCAGCGTGAAGGGGATGAACACTGAAGCTTTCTTT. The V gene is TRBV28, the J gene TRBJ1-1, with D possibly being TRBD1 (5 bases). Germline V gives CDR1 MDHEN, CDR2 SYDVKM. Trimming left V 6 bases short and J 0 bases short, with 11 bases between. The CDR3 is made up of 14 amino acids.

This sequence joins TRBV6-6 and TRBJ1-2, with unresolved D. Deletions cut 5 bases from V and 4 bases from J, with 17 bases between. This CDR3 spans 15 amino acids. The germline V gene encodes CDR1 MNHNY and CDR2 SVGAGI (reference sequence). CDR3 loop: CASSNPLPYTYGYTF. CDR3 in DNA: TGTGCCAGCAGTAATCCCCTCCCCTACACCTATGGCTACACCTTC.

The chain couples TRBV7-9 to TRBJ1-1; TRBD1 aligns across 7 bases. Germline V CDR1 and CDR2: SEHNR, FQNEAQ (reference sequence). The CDR3 consists of 13 residues. J lost 5 bases, V lost 5 bases, and 5 bases had no gene match. In nucleotides, the CDR3 is TGTGCCAGCAGCAGCCAGGGGGGGACTGAAGCTTTCTTT. Translated, it gives CASSSQGGTEAFF.